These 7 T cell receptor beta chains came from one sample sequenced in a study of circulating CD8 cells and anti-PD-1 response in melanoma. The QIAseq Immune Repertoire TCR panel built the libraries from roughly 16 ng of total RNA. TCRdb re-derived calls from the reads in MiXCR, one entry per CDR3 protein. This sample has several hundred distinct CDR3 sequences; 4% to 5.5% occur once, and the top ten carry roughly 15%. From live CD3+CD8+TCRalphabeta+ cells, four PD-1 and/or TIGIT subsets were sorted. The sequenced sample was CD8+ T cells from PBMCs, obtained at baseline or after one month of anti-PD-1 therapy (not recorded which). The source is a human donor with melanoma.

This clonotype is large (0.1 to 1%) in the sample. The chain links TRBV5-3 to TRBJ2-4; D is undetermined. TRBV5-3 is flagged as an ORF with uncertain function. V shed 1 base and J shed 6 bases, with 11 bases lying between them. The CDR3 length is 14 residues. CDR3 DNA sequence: TGTGCCAGAAGCTTGAGCCCGAACGGAAACATTCAGTACTTC. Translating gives CARSLSPNGNIQYF.

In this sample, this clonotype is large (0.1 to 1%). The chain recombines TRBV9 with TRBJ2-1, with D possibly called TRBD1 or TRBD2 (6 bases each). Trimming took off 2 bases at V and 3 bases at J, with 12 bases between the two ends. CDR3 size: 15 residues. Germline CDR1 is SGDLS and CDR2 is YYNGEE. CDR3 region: CASSVRRGDYNEQFF. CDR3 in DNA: TGTGCCAGCAGCGTTAGAAGGGGGGACTACAATGAGCAGTTCTTC.

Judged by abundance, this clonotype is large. The DNA of the CDR3 is TGCAGCGTTGTAATAGGGACAGGGGGCTACGAGCAGTACTTC. Translating it yields CSVVIGTGGYEQYF. The rearrangement links TRBV29-1 to TRBJ2-7; TRBD1 matches 11 bases. After removal of 4 bases from V and 3 bases from J, the junction contained 5 bases not matched to a gene. Germline CDR1 SQVTM, CDR2 ANQGSEA. The CDR3 contains 14 residues.

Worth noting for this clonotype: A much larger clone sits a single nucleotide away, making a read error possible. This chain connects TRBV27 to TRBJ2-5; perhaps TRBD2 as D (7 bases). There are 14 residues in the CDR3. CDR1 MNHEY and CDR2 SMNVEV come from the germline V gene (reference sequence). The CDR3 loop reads CASSLSGGQETQCF. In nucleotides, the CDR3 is TGTGCCAGCAGTTTATCGGGGGGGCAAGAGACCCAGTGCTTC.

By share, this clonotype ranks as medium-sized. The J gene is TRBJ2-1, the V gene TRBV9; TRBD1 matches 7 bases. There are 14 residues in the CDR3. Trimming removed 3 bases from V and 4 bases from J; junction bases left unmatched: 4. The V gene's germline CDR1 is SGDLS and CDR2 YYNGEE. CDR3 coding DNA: TGTGCCAGCAGCGGGGGGACAGCTTACAATGAGCAGTTCTTC. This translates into CASSGGTAYNEQFF.

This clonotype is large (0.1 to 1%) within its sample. CDR3 DNA: TGCAGCGTTGAAGATCAGGACGGTTATGGCTACACCTTC. Protein sequence: CSVEDQDGYGYTF. This sequence joins TRBV29-1 and TRBJ1-2; no reliable D call. The CDR3 has 13 amino acids. Germline V lookup: CDR1 SQVTM, CDR2 ANQGSEA. Trimming took 0 bases from V and 5 from J, leaving 10 bases between them.

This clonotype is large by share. The CDR3, as DNA: TGCGCCAGCAGCCAAGTATCCCTAGCGGGGTACAATGAGCAGTTCTTC. The encoded protein is CASSQVSLAGYNEQFF. The chain combines TRBV4-1 with TRBJ2-1, with 9 bases that match TRBD2. From germline, CDR1 is MGHRA and CDR2 YSYEKL. This CDR3 has 16 residues. The junction had 5 bases not matched to a gene; V was cut back by 1 base and J by 4 bases.